This record concerns one T cell receptor beta chain sequence. Its target antigen remains unknown. No base qualities exist here, and no much larger clone lies one base off it. V is cut by 5 bases and J by 2 bases, and the space between the germline ends is 19 bases. As encoded in the germline V gene (reference sequence), CDR1 is SEHNR while CDR2 is FQNEAQ. The CDR3 numbers 17 residues from cysteine through phenylalanine. Of all the DNA, just the CDR3 is kept, 51 bases in frame from base 1. The receptor library was made with the immunoSEQ multiplex PCR assay. What TCRdb holds here is the immuneACCESS table cut down to in-frame rearrangements. Part of the clones is not present; checked against another copy, under half of the missing clones reflect an unresolved V gene, and the others are unexplained. For this sample there are a few hundred thousand clones; 95% appear just once. The top ten clonotypes cover 0.015% to 0.025% of the sample.

The sample originates from a study of shared T cell receptors in the human thymus (dated by TCRdb to about 2021). A note on the overall study: The study examined how self-reactive, shared T-cell receptor alpha chains are generated in the human thymus.

This sequence uses TRBV7-9 and TRBJ1-5; confidence is insufficient to name the D gene. The origin of this receptor is a human donor. Sequences were obtained from thymocytes. The CDR3 reads as follows: CASSREEGGRGNQPQHF. The base sequence is TGTGCCAGCAGCCGCGAGGAGGGCGGTAGGGGCAATCAGCCCCAGCATTTT.